These T cell receptor beta chains were read from a single sample in a study of blood T cell repertoires in COVID-19. Sequencing was performed with immunoSEQ multiplex PCR; in TCRdb, only in-frame clones are kept and a portion is missing. This sample carries over 100,000 clones, roughly 81% of them seen once, and the ten largest clones take 10%. Sequences were obtained from peripheral blood. These receptors all come from a human donor in a cohort sampled during active COVID-19. Each CDR3 is given with its conserved first and last residue. Each record gives: V gene, J gene, CDR3 protein.

v_gene: TRBV11-2
j_gene: TRBJ2-7
CDR3aa: CASSRDRGPTYEQYF

v_gene: TRBV6-5
j_gene: TRBJ2-7
CDR3aa: CASRLAGPSSYEQYF

v_gene: TRBV20-1
j_gene: TRBJ1-1
CDR3aa: CSASDRAANTEAFF

v_gene: TRBV20-1
j_gene: TRBJ1-1
CDR3aa: CSASSGVNTEAFF

v_gene: TRBV6-7
j_gene: TRBJ1-4
CDR3aa: CASRPGTETNEKLFF

v_gene: TRBV30
j_gene: TRBJ1-2
CDR3aa: CALMPRGAVYGYTF

v_gene: TRBV7-2
j_gene: TRBJ2-7
CDR3aa: CASSLARQREQYF

v_gene: TRBV3-1/TRBV3-2
j_gene: TRBJ2-5
CDR3aa: CASSQPLRGVLLETQYF

v_gene: TRBV9
j_gene: TRBJ1-2
CDR3aa: CASSVGGPSLNYGYTF

v_gene: TRBV2
j_gene: TRBJ2-7
CDR3aa: CASSEDRAYEQYF

v_gene: TRBV5-1
j_gene: TRBJ2-5
CDR3aa: CASSSSGAGISSSYQETQYF

v_gene: TRBV29-1
j_gene: TRBJ1-2
CDR3aa: CSAHLPQAMRYYGYTF

v_gene: TRBV9
j_gene: TRBJ2-7
CDR3aa: CASSVGDRVGYEQYF

v_gene: TRBV7-2
j_gene: TRBJ2-1
CDR3aa: CASSLGVNREYNEQFF

v_gene: TRBV6-5
j_gene: TRBJ2-5
CDR3aa: CASSPFRGFQETQYF

v_gene: TRBV6-2/TRBV6-3
j_gene: TRBJ2-3
CDR3aa: CASSYSRGTDTQYF

v_gene: TRBV7-2
j_gene: TRBJ1-3
CDR3aa: CASSLLAPPGNTIYF

v_gene: TRBV5-6
j_gene: TRBJ1-1
CDR3aa: CASSLEGQGSAFF

v_gene: TRBV11-3
j_gene: TRBJ2-5
CDR3aa: CASSLGAHRDQETQYF